Listed below are T cell receptor beta chains from one sample, sequenced in a study of cytomegalovirus exposure and HLA in healthy donors. Assay: immunoSEQ multiplex PCR; the TCRdb copy retains only in-frame clones and omits some. The sample gives over 80,000 clones, about 83% of which show up once; approximately 15% is in the top ten. Sequences were obtained from PBMCs. The receptors here all came from a man aged 60 to 69 in good health and CMV-seropositive. Each CDR3 is given without its conserved first and last residue. The D gene is left open where the match is weak. The size field is filled for only some rows; it gives once, few, many or a size class.

cdr3_length clone_size d_call j_call v_call cdr3_aa
14 . TRBD1 TRBJ2-1 TRBV27 ASSPPDRFNYNEQF
12 . . TRBJ2-5 TRBV25-1 ASSEVRGRETQY
13 . TRBD2 TRBJ2-2 TRBV28 ASSLLAGIYGELF
14 . TRBD2 TRBJ2-3 TRBV7-9 ASSLGTSGGADTQY
14 . TRBD2 TRBJ2-7 TRBV9 ASSVGGSGGPYEQY
12 . . TRBJ2-3 TRBV7-3 ASSFTGSRDTQY
14 . TRBD2 TRBJ2-7 TRBV19 ASSIRAGGPVYEQY
13 . TRBD2 TRBJ2-7 TRBV27 ASSLTAGGRYEQY
12 . TRBD1 TRBJ2-7 TRBV5-1 ASSYRDSSYEQY
13 . TRBD2 TRBJ2-1 TRBV6-5 ASSSGLVTYNEQF
15 . . TRBJ1-6 TRBV21-1 ASSPPPDRKTNSPLH
13 once TRBD1 . TRBV27 ASSLGPGGGYEQY
14 . TRBD2 TRBJ2-7 TRBV7-8 ASSFTLAGTSYEQY
15 . TRBD2 TRBJ2-1 TRBV28 ASSRRTSGGPYNEQF
13 . TRBD1 TRBJ1-4 TRBV28 ASSSSTGRREKLF
11 few . TRBJ2-3 TRBV6-5 ASRFSVTDTQY
13 . TRBD2 TRBJ2-3 TRBV27 ASSLAGGIGVTQY
14 . . TRBJ1-3 TRBV5-1 ASSLAGPSLGNTIY
16 . TRBD1 TRBJ1-1 TRBV28 ASSAFRTGRIMNTEAF
12 . . TRBJ2-7 TRBV27 ASSWALGTREQY
16 . TRBD1 TRBJ2-4 TRBV2 ASSVQGQGIVAKNIQY
12 . . TRBJ2-2 TRBV5-1 ASSFDGSTGELF
12 . . TRBJ2-3 TRBV5-1 ASSVGGLPDTQY
14 . TRBD2 TRBJ2-2 TRBV9 ASSVESGLAVGELF
13 . TRBD1 TRBJ1-5 TRBV12-5 ASGLRDRSNQPQH
15 . . TRBJ2-7 TRBV7-9 ASSFLSGTHRVNEQY
12 . TRBD2 TRBJ2-1 TRBV10-2 ASRGLVVINEQF
12 . . TRBJ2-5 TRBV6-5 ASSYGADQETQY
11 . TRBD1 TRBJ2-2 TRBV6-4 ASSLTGAGELF
9 . . TRBJ1-2 TRBV29-1 ATGFGYGYT
13 . . TRBJ1-2 TRBV10-2 ASSFAGDGSYGYT
10 . . TRBJ2-5 TRBV18 ASSPGPGTQY
11 . . TRBJ2-5 TRBV5-1 ASRAGLEETQY
10 . . TRBJ1-1 TRBV29-1 SVVVMNTEAF
12 . . TRBJ2-7 TRBV6-4 ASSVGVGPYEQY
13 . . TRBJ2-7 TRBV2 ASSARRGRTYEQY
12 . . TRBJ2-1 TRBV2 ASRTAVGANEQF
14 . TRBD1 TRBJ2-3 TRBV7-8 ASSYGGQGLGDTQY
13 . . TRBJ2-1 TRBV6-1 ASSEWGSPGGEQF
9 . . TRBJ2-3 TRBV2 ASNFADTQY
13 . . TRBJ1-6 TRBV5-4 ASSPGVGYNSPLH
10 . TRBD1 TRBJ1-2 TRBV5-1 ASSWTGNGYT
16 . TRBD1 TRBJ2-3 TRBV7-3 ASSLLPGQVRGPDTQY
17 . TRBD1 TRBJ1-3 TRBV7-8 ASKGFGDRELISGNTIY